This T cell receptor (beta chain) was captured in a study of T cells expressing NK-cell markers. Study background: HCMV serostatus: most of the eight sequenced donors positive, one negative. Broader study findings: Whether expanded NKG2C+ T cell clones were HCMV specific stayed uncertain. The leading position in the CD3+CD56-NKG2C+ fraction of a handful of donors also went to these clonotypes. Among CD8+ T cells from five or six donors, dominant NKG2C+ clonotypes accounted for about 1.0-7.0%.

Germline V lookup: CDR1 KGHSH, CDR2 LQKENI. There are 14 residues in the CDR3. For this clonotype: Its target is unknown.

After re-calling the 5' RACE reads, TCRdb lists one entry per CDR3 protein, DNA absent. The listing contains 200,000 to 300,000 distinct CDR3 sequences. This chain connects TRBV18 to TRBJ2-1; there is no DNA to check the TCRdb D call of TRBD2. This receptor was identified in a woman between 18 and 70 years old in good health. Sequenced sample: blood T cells: a sorted CD56 or NKG2C T cell subset, CD4+ or CD8+ T cells, or bulk PBMC T cells (not recorded which). This chain's CDR3 is CASSGPLLGSEQFF.